This T cell receptor (beta chain) was observed in a study of T cell responses to AZD1222 COVID-19 vaccine (dated by TCRdb to about 2021). With regard to the full study: AZD1222 recipients whose second dose came at about 4 weeks and those whose second dose came at about 12 weeks were combined into one group, since spike-specific TCR depth and breadth did not differ between the two schedules. A total of approximately 240 trial participants underwent TCR sequencing, of whom nearly 210 had received two doses of AZD1222 and some 26 had received two doses of the MenACWY control vaccine. Trial participants were enrolled by age into 18-55, 56-69 and 70-plus year subgroups, with 148, 28 and 57 TCR-sequenced participants respectively.

Sample time point, as interpreted from the label and publication: baseline before first vaccination. The vaccinee samples were drawn from two UK trials, COV001 and COV002, one of which was a single-blind randomized controlled phase 2/3 trial testing AZD1222 (ChAdOx1 nCoV-19) in healthy adults. For TCRbeta chain sequencing, PBMC samples were collected from trial participants at day 0 and at day 28 after the second dose. V lost 4 bases and J lost 2 bases, and the count of bases not matched to a germline gene is 6. The CDR3 runs 14 residues from the cysteine to the phenylalanine. Only the CDR3 region is kept as DNA, spanning 42 bases read in frame from base 1. Reading the germline V gene gives CDR1 SQVTM and CDR2 ANQGSEA. The CDR3 regions of human TCRbeta chains were analyzed by immunosequencing. The study's processing was this. TCRs in the repertoires were matched against a reference library of SARS-CoV-2-specific TCRs that had been generated with the MIRA antigen-specificity platform. Breadth meant the fraction of unique TCRs that were SARS-CoV-2-associated, whereas depth meant the fraction of total T cells that were SARS-CoV-2-associated. Using the MIRA data, every spike-specific TCR was mapped to the spike region that the TCR reacted to and assigned to either a CD4 or a CD8 class. Log10-transformed breadth and depth values were compared by one-way ANOVA with Sidak's multiple comparisons tests. TCRdb limited this immuneACCESS table to in-frame rearrangements with V and J called. A share of clones is missing; checked studies link under half to unresolved V genes, and the rest is unexplained. V and J calls and clone size are those listed in that table; D and trimming were worked out from the DNA. The table for this sample lists 150,000 to 200,000 clones; 70% to 90% of them were counted only once. Roughly 6.5% of the sample is held by the ten biggest clonotypes.

As regards this clone: Its specific antigen is unknown. No base qualities exist here, and no much larger clone lies one base off it.

Here is what the overall study found, with its caveats: In the small 56-69-year group, the increase in depth fell short of significance, most likely because of low power. Conclusions about previously exposed vaccinees are limited, since just a handful of AZD1222 recipients were seropositive for SARS-CoV-2 at baseline. Participants were mostly white British, with more females than males. The authors suggested clonal diversity may have been underestimated. CD4 TCRs associated with the vaccine covered the entire spike protein, and the dominant responses were in regions 160-218 and 743-854. A significant rise in spike-specific TCR breadth and depth was observed after two AZD1222 doses relative to day 0 and relative to MenACWY recipients. Because no samples from the day 14 peak response were available, repertoires could be characterized only after the peak T cell response. Nearly half of unique spike-specific TCRs reportedly recognized epitopes outside regions mutated in the B.1.351 and B.1.1.7 variants.

The V and J genes are TRBV29-1 and TRBJ2-7; 9 bases in the middle match TRBD1. This TCR was recovered from an adult in good health. The input for sequencing was peripheral blood, taken on day 0 of AZD1222 vaccination. DNA sequence: TGCAGCGTTGGACCTAGACAGGGGGCCTACGAGCAGTACTTC. This is translated as CSVGPRQGAYEQYF.